This T cell receptor beta chain derives from a study of shared T cell receptors in the human thymus. The CDR3 totals 14 residues. Looked up from germline, CDR1 is SGHAT and CDR2 is FQNNGV. Trimming left V 10 bases short and J 2 bases short, with 15 bases between. Profiling relied on immunoSEQ multiplex PCR, and the TCRdb table lists in-frame clones only, not all of them. The sample comprises 550,000 to 800,000 clones, approximately 85% of which are singletons, and approximately 0.01% rests with the top ten. This sample was shared with a second study, whose subject was human thymus T cells. That work adds: Resections that were taken during corrective heart surgery supplied the thymus tissue. The authors found apparently biased V and J gene usage in thymic and blood repertoires. What related research reported was that thymic repertoires overlapped highly among unrelated individuals.

The TCR comes from a girl under three years old with a congenital heart defect. The material sequenced was thymocytes. The rearrangement links TRBV11-2 to TRBJ1-3, with unresolved D. CDR3: CATAGLGAGNTIYF. The CDR3 nucleotides read TGTGCCACCGCGGGCCTGGGAGCTGGAAACACCATATATTTT. The complete variable domain, with remaining parts taken from reference TRBV11-2 and TRBJ1-3, reads EAGVAQSPRYKIIEKRQSVAFWCNPISGHATLYWYQQILGQGPKLLIQFQNNGVVDDSQLPKDRFSAERLKGVDSTLKIQPAKLEDSAVYLCATAGLGAGNTIYFGEGSWLTVV.